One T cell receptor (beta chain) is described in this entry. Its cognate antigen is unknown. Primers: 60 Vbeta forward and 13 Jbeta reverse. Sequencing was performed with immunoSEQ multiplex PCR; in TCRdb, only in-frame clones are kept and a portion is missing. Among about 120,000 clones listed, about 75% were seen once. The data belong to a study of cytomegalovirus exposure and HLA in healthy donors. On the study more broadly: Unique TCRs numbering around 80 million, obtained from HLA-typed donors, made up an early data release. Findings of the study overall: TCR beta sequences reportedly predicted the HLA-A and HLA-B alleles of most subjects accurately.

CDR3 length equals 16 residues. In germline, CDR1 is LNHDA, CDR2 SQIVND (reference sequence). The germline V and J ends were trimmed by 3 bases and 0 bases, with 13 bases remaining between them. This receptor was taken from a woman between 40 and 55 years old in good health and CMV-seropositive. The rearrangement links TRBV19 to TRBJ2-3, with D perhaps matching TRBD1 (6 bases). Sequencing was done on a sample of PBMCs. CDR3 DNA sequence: TGTGCCAGTAGTATCAGGACAGCACCTAGCACAGATACGCAGTATTTT. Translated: CASSIRTAPSTDTQYF.